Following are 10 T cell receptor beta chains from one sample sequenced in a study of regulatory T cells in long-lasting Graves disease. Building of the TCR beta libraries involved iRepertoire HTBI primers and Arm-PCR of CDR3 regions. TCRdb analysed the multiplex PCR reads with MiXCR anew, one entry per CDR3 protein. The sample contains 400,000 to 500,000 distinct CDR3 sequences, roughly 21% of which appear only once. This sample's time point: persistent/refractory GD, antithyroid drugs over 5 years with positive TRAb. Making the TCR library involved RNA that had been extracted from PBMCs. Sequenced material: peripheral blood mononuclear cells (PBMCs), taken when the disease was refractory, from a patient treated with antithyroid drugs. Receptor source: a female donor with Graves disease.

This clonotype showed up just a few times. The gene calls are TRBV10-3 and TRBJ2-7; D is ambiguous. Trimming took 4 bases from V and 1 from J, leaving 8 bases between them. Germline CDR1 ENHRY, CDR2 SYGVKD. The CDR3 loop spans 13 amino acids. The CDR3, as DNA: TGTGCCATCAGTGGTAGGGAATCCTACGAGCAGTACTTC. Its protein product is CAISGRESYEQYF.

The CDR3, as DNA: TGTGCCAGCAGCCAATCGATCGGAGATGGCTACACCTTC. Translating gives CASSQSIGDGYTF. This sequence joins TRBV16 and TRBJ1-2; D gene uncertain. This CDR3 contains 13 residues. The V gene lost 0 bases and the J gene lost 6 bases, with 8 bases spanning the gap. The germline V gene encodes CDR1 KGHSY and CDR2 FQNENV.

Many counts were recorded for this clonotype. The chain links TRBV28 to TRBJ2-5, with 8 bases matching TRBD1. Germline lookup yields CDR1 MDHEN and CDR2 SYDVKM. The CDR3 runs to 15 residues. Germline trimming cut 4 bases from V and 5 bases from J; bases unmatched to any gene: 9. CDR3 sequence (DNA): TGTGCCAGCAGTTCCCGGGAGACAGGGGCGGAGACCCAGTACTTC. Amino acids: CASSSRETGAETQYF.

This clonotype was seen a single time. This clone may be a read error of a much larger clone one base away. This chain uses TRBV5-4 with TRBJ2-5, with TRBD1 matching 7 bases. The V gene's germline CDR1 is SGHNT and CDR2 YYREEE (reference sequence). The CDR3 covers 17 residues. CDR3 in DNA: TGTGCCAGCAGCGAATCGCTGGGACAGTCGTACCAAGAGGCCCAGTACTTC. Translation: CASSESLGQSYQEAQYF.

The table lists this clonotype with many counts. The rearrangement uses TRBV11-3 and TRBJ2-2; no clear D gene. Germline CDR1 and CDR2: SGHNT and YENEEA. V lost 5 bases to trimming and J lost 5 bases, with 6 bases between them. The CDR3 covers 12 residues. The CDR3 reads CASSGRTGELFF. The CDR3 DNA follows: TGTGCCAGCAGCGGCAGAACCGGGGAGCTGTTTTTT.

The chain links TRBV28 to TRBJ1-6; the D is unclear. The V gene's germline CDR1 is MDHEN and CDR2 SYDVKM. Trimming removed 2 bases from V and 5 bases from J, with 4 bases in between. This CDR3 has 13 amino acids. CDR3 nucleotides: TGTGCCAGCAGTTTACTCAATAATTCACCCCTCCACTTT. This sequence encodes CASSLLNNSPLHF.

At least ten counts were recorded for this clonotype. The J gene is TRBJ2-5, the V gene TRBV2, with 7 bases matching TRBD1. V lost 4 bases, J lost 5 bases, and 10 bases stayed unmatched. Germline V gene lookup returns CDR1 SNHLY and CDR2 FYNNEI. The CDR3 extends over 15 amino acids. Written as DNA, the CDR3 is TGTGCCAGCAGTGGATGGACAGGACCTTCCGAGACCCAGTACTTC. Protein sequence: CASSGWTGPSETQYF.

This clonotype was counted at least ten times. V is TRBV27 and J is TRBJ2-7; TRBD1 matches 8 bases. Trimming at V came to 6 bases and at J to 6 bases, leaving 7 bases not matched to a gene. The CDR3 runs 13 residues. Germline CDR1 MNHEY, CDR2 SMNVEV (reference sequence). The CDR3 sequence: CASRGQGAVEQYF. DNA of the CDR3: TGTGCCAGCAGAGGCCAGGGGGCTGTCGAGCAGTACTTC.

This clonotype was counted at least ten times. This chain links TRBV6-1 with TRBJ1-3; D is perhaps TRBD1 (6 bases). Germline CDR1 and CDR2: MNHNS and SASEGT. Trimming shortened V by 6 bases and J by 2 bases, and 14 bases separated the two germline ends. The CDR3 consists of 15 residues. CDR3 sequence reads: CASSAGTTTGNTIYF. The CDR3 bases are TGTGCCAGCAGCGCCGGGACAACTACTGGAAACACCATATATTTT.

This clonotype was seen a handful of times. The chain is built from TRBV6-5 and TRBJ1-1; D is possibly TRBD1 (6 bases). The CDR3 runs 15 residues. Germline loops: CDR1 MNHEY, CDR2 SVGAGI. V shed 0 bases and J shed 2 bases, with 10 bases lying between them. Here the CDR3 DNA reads TGTGCCAGCAGTTACTCCGGGACAATCAACACTGAAGCTTTCTTT. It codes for CASSYSGTINTEAFF.